This entry describes one TCR beta chain. Trimming stripped 5 bases from V and 5 bases from J, with 20 bases between. The V gene's germline CDR1 is SGHAT and CDR2 FQNNGV. CDR3 length: 16 amino acids. Profiling relied on immunoSEQ multiplex PCR, and the TCRdb table lists in-frame clones only, not all of them. In the table there are tens of thousands of clones, approximately 89% of which are singletons. The sample is drawn from a study of OX40 agonist ivuxolimab in advanced cancers. Specimen: CD4+ or CD8+ T cells sorted from blood, collected in a trial of the OX40 agonist ivuxolimab. V and J are TRBV11-2 and TRBJ2-3; a weak D match, TRBD1 (7 bases). This clonotype was obtained from an adult with an advanced solid tumor such as melanoma, head and neck, liver or kidney cancer. This CDR3 reads CASSLPAGQLLDTQYF. CDR3 DNA: TGTGCCAGCAGCCTACCCGCGGGACAGCTCCTAGATACGCAGTATTTT.